This is a list of T cell receptor beta chains from one sample in a study of regulatory T cells in long-lasting Graves disease. TCRdb re-analysed the multiplex PCR reads in MiXCR, keeping a single row per CDR3 protein. The sample records 550,000 to 600,000 distinct CDR3 sequences, around 15% being singletons. This same sample was also part of a study on T cells in Graves' hyperthyroidism and ophthalmopathy.

The specimen comprised peripheral blood mononuclear cells (PBMCs), sampled at new diagnosis, from a patient treated with antithyroid drugs. Source of these receptors: a man aged 18 to 30 with Graves disease. Each CDR3 is given with its conserved first and last residue. A D gene is named only where the DNA matches it firmly. Size tells how often a clone was seen (once, few, many) or the class of an expanded clone, and some rows leave it out.

V gene: TRBV6-2/TRBV6-3
D gene: TRBD1
J gene: TRBJ2-1
clone size: few
CDR3 protein: CASSYSKGPGGFF
CDR3 DNA: TGTGCCAGCAGTTACTCGAAAGGGCCAGGGGGTTTCTTC

V gene: TRBV2
D gene: NA
J gene: TRBJ2-5
clone size: many
CDR3 protein: CASSARQGKETQYF
CDR3 DNA: TGTGCCAGCAGTGCAAGGCAGGGAAAAGAGACCCAGTACTTC

V gene: TRBV6-1
D gene: TRBD1
J gene: TRBJ1-5
clone size: few
CDR3 protein: CASEGQANQPQHF
CDR3 DNA: TGTGCCAGCGAGGGACAGGCTAATCAGCCCCAGCATTTT

V gene: TRBV28
D gene: NA
J gene: TRBJ2-3
clone size: NA
CDR3 protein: CASRPAASVATDTQYF
CDR3 DNA: TGTGCCAGCAGGCCGGCGGCTAGCGTAGCCACAGATACGCAGTATTTT

V gene: TRBV29-1
D gene: NA
J gene: TRBJ2-3
clone size: few
CDR3 protein: CSVRGRHTDTQYF
CDR3 DNA: TGCAGCGTTCGAGGACGGCATACAGATACGCAGTATTTT

V gene: TRBV7-8
D gene: NA
J gene: TRBJ2-2
clone size: many
CDR3 protein: CASSRRQQSVTGELFF
CDR3 DNA: TGTGCCAGCAGCCGAAGACAGCAGTCGGTCACCGGGGAGCTGTTTTTT

V gene: TRBV19
D gene: TRBD1
J gene: TRBJ2-7
clone size: NA
CDR3 protein: CATSGTGRFYEQYF
CDR3 DNA: TGTGCCACCTCGGGGACAGGGCGATTCTACGAGCAGTACTTC

V gene: TRBV20-1
D gene: NA
J gene: TRBJ2-1
clone size: many
CDR3 protein: CSARGPTDGFEQFF
CDR3 DNA: TGCAGTGCTAGAGGACCTACAGACGGGTTCGAGCAGTTCTTC

V gene: TRBV20-1
D gene: NA
J gene: TRBJ1-5
clone size: many
CDR3 protein: CSALEGSPNQPQHF
CDR3 DNA: TGCAGTGCTTTGGAGGGATCTCCCAATCAGCCCCAGCATTTT

V gene: TRBV18
D gene: NA
J gene: TRBJ1-5
clone size: few
CDR3 protein: CASSPEGQPQHF
CDR3 DNA: TGTGCCAGCTCACCAGAGGGTCAGCCCCAGCATTTT